Described below is a single T cell receptor beta chain sequence and its context. These data belong to a study of T cell repertoires in aging, cancer and after chemotherapy. Multiplex touch-down PCR with TRB-A/B primers amplified rearranged V-D-J TRB sequences. A single record per CDR3 protein comes from TCRdb applying MiXCR to the multiplex PCR reads. The sample has around 9,500 distinct CDR3 sequences, around 57% seen once. Peripheral blood genomic DNA, not sorted cells or RNA, was the template. Germline lookup yields CDR1 LGHNA and CDR2 YSLEER. The CDR3 has 15 residues. The V gene lost 0 bases and the J gene lost 8 bases, with 15 bases spanning the gap.

This sequence was found in a human donor in good health. Sample: blood. This chain connects TRBV4-3 to TRBJ2-3; tentatively, D is TRBD2 (6 bases). The DNA for the CDR3 is TGCGCCAGCAGCCAAGATAGGATGGCTAGCGCTACGCAGTATTTT. Its translation is CASSQDRMASATQYF.